The T cell receptor (beta chain) under discussion was sequenced for a study of T-cell memory formation after mild COVID-19. Study-wide points: Nothing showed for sure that second-wave clones peaking on day 37 were SARS-CoV-2 specific.

One entry per CDR3 protein, called by TCRdb with MiXCR from the 5' RACE reads. The sample consists of under 250,000 distinct CDR3 sequences, 8% to 11% of them appearing once. The CDR3 totals 14 residues. V was shortened by 6 bases and J by 4 bases, with 15 bases between the two germline ends. CDR1 is MNHEY, CDR2 SMNVEV, per germline (reference sequence). In its sample, this clonotype was seen a few times. Its matching antigen is unknown. The sequenced sample was PBMCs or a T cell subset sorted from them (not recorded which). The clonotype comes from a man in his late teens or twenties who had mild COVID-19 (a few samples of this study predate the infection). Cell type and time point are not known. V and J are TRBV27 and TRBJ1-1; a possible D gene is TRBD1 (6 bases). The CDR3 DNA is TGTGCCAGCAGCTTACAGGGAAGTTTCACTGAAGCTTTCTTT. This codes for CASSLQGSFTEAFF.